This T cell receptor (beta chain) was observed in a study of shared clonotypes between healthy human individuals. At the level of the study: The donors, a couple of women and three men, were aged 18 to 49.

The CDR3 contains 12 residues. The germline V and J ends were trimmed by 5 bases and 4 bases, with 9 bases remaining between them. CDR1 and CDR2 (germline): SGHAT, FQNNGV. This clone appeared once. Its antigen is still unknown. Generated by immunoSEQ multiplex PCR, the TCRdb table keeps only in-frame clones and is missing some. Among around 1.9 million clones listed, just over 90% were seen once. Overall study findings and caveats: Sampling involved blood alone; tissue repertoires likely differ.

Terminally differentiated effector memory CD45RA+ cells were excluded by CCR7 positive selection of CD45RO-negative cells. V is TRBV11-2 and J is TRBJ2-7; TRBD1 might be the D (6 bases). Sequencing used naive CD8+ T cells from PBMCs. This sequence originates from a man aged 18 to 30 in good health. Some clones in this sample may be carry-over from other donors' samples. The CDR3 DNA reads as TGTGCCAGCAGCAGGACAGCGTACGAGCAGTACTTC. Protein product: CASSRTAYEQYF. The whole variable domain, remainder taken from reference TRBV11-2 and TRBJ2-7, is EAGVAQSPRYKIIEKRQSVAFWCNPISGHATLYWYQQILGQGPKLLIQFQNNGVVDDSQLPKDRFSAERLKGVDSTLKIQPAKLEDSAVYLCASSRTAYEQYFGPGTRLTVT.